This T cell receptor (beta chain) was recorded in a study of blood T cell repertoires in COVID-19. The Seattle patients joined while their infection was active and were tracked longitudinally afterward. Clones were sequenced by immunoSEQ multiplex PCR, and TCRdb holds only the in-frame ones, with some missing. Here the sample spans just over 150,000 clones, 82% being singletons. Germline V gene sequence: CDR1 MDHEN, CDR2 SYDVKM. V was pared by 2 bases and J by 7 bases, with 18 bases between. This CDR3 contains 17 residues. The genes are TRBV28 and TRBJ1-6; perhaps TRBD1 as D (6 bases). The clonotype was recovered from a woman aged 40 to 55 with COVID-19, enrolled during active disease. The sample taken for sequencing was peripheral blood. The CDR3 DNA reads TGTGCCAGCAGTTTACTACAGGGAACCGGAGTCAATTCACCCCTCCACTTT. Translating gives CASSLLQGTGVNSPLHF.